Shown below are 19 T cell receptor beta chains from a single sample sequenced in a study of response to subunit inactivated influenza vaccine. TCRdb re-analysed the RT-PCR reads in MiXCR, keeping a single row per CDR3 protein. Among more than 450,000 distinct CDR3 sequences listed, 6.5% to 8% were seen once. The sequencing used PBMCs from blood, collected around 25 months after vaccination. These receptors were collected from a man between 50 and 75 years old who received an inactivated influenza vaccine.

This clonotype was recorded a few times. The J gene is TRBJ2-2, the V gene TRBV20-1, with D possibly TRBD2 on 6 matching bases. Germline-derived CDR1 and CDR2 are DFQATT and SNEGSKA (reference sequence). Trimming pared 5 bases from V and 0 bases from J, leaving 10 bases between. The CDR3 covers 14 residues. The CDR3 is CSAGGSTNTGELFF. The CDR3 DNA reads TGCAGTGCTGGGGGGAGTACGAACACCGGGGAGCTGTTTTTT.

This clonotype has just a few counts. The chain carries TRBV27 and TRBJ1-5; D unresolved. Germline-derived CDR1 and CDR2 are MNHEY and SMNVEV (reference sequence). The V gene lost 0 bases and the J gene lost 2 bases, with 5 bases spanning the gap. The CDR3 spans 14 residues. CDR3 loop: CASSLSTGNQPQHF. The CDR3 DNA sequence: TGTGCCAGCAGTTTATCTACAGGCAATCAGCCCCAGCATTTT.

This clonotype was counted many times. The chain links TRBV4-1 to TRBJ2-2; D call uncertain. The CDR3 extends over 15 amino acids. The ends were cut back, 1 base at V and 1 base at J, with 7 bases in the middle. Germline V lookup: CDR1 MGHRA, CDR2 YSYEKL. The CDR3 here is CASSQGHRNTGELFF. The DNA of the CDR3 is TGCGCCAGCAGCCAAGGACACAGGAACACCGGGGAGCTGTTTTTT.

The table lists this clonotype with a few counts. The rearrangement joins TRBV7-8 to TRBJ2-4, with unresolved D. Germline CDR1 is SGHVS and CDR2 is FQNEAQ. V was shortened by 1 base and J by 0 bases, with 7 bases between the two germline ends. The length of the CDR3 is 15 residues. Here the CDR3 reads CASSLDRVAKNIQYF. CDR3 bases: TGTGCCAGCAGCTTAGACCGTGTAGCCAAAAACATTCAGTACTTC.

This clonotype was picked up many times. J is TRBJ2-3 and V is TRBV20-1, with D perhaps matching TRBD1 (5 bases). V lost 2 bases and J lost 3, with 12 bases in between. Germline values: CDR1 DFQATT, CDR2 SNEGSKA (reference sequence). CDR3 size: 14 residues. In DNA form, the CDR3 reads TGCAGTGCTAGAAAACAGGTTCGGACAGATACGCAGTATTTT. Protein sequence: CSARKQVRTDTQYF.

In its sample, this clonotype was seen many times. The rearrangement joins TRBV20-1 to TRBJ2-1, with 16 bases lining up with TRBD2. CDR1 is DFQATT, CDR2 SNEGSKA, per germline (reference sequence). The CDR3 runs 18 residues. The ends lost 3 bases at V and 0 bases at J; junction bases unmatched: 5. The CDR3 protein is CSASSGLAGGSSYNEQFF. CDR3 DNA sequence: TGCAGTGCTAGCTCGGGACTAGCGGGGGGGAGCTCCTACAATGAGCAGTTCTTC.

The chain links TRBV7-8 to TRBJ2-7; no firm D call. Germline-derived CDR1 and CDR2 are SGHVS and FQNEAQ. The CDR3 sequence is 15 residues long. Between the trimmed V and J ends, which lost 1 base and 0 bases, there was a span of 10 bases. CDR3 region: CASSLVVGSSYEQYF. The CDR3 coding sequence is TGTGCCAGCAGCTTAGTGGTCGGAAGCTCCTACGAGCAGTACTTC.

This clonotype turned up a few times. This chain joins TRBV11-2 and TRBJ2-7; D ambiguous. This CDR3 is 14 amino acids long. Germline V lookup: CDR1 SGHAT, CDR2 FQNNGV. The germline V and J ends were trimmed by 2 bases and 3 bases, with 11 bases remaining between them. CDR3 DNA sequence: TGTGCCAGCAGCTTATCGTGGCAGAACTACGAGCAGTACTTC. This gives the protein CASSLSWQNYEQYF. The entire variable domain, with the rest obtained from reference TRBV11-2 and TRBJ2-7, is as follows: EAGVAQSPRYKIIEKRQSVAFWCNPISGHATLYWYQQILGQGPKLLIQFQNNGVVDDSQLPKDRFSAERLKGVDSTLKIQPAKLEDSAVYLCASSLSWQNYEQYFGPGTRLTVT.

This clonotype showed up many times. V is TRBV3-1 and J is TRBJ1-2; 7 bases are shared with TRBD1. Germline CDR1 reads LGHDT; CDR2 reads YNNKEL (reference sequence). V lost 4 bases to trimming and J lost 6 bases; unmatched junction nucleotides: 11. This CDR3 is built from 15 residues. The CDR3 coding sequence is TGTGCCAGCAGCCGATACGATCGACAGGGAAATGGCTACACCTTC. It codes for CASSRYDRQGNGYTF.

At least ten counts were recorded for this clonotype. The rearrangement uses TRBV15 and TRBJ2-3; TRBD2 matches at 7 bases. Germline CDR1 is LNHNV and CDR2 is YYDKDF (reference sequence). After removal of 4 bases from V and 1 base from J, the junction contained 8 bases not matched to a gene. The CDR3 has 16 amino acids. The CDR3 DNA reads TGTGCCACCAGCATATTCCCGCTAGCGGGCACAGATACGCAGTATTTT. It translates to CATSIFPLAGTDTQYF.

The chain carries TRBV20-1 and TRBJ1-2, with D tentatively TRBD1 (5 bases). The CDR3 contains 14 residues. The germline V gene has CDR1 DFQATT and CDR2 SNEGSKA (reference sequence). The V end lost 0 bases, the J end lost 7 bases, and 15 bases lay between the germline ends. CDR3 in DNA: TGCAGTGCTAGAGAGGCAGGGCCCGCCTCTGGCTACACCTTC. Translation gives CSAREAGPASGYTF.

This clonotype was seen more than once but under ten times. This sequence joins TRBV6-2 or TRBV6-3 and TRBJ2-1, with D tentatively TRBD2 (6 bases). Germline CDR1 is MNHEY and CDR2 is SVGEGT. Trimming shortened V by 6 bases and J by 4 bases, and 19 bases separated the two germline ends. The CDR3 loop spans 16 amino acids. CDR3 nucleotides: TGTGCCAGCAGCAACGGGGGTAGCAGGGTTTACAATGAGCAGTTCTTC. It is translated as CASSNGGSRVYNEQFF.

This clonotype was found many times. This chain joins TRBV3-1 and TRBJ1-5, with 9 nucleotides matching TRBD1. The J segment lost 1 base and the V segment lost 4 bases, leaving 2 bases of the junction unmatched. In germline, CDR1 is LGHDT, CDR2 YNNKEL (reference sequence). The CDR3 totals 15 residues. DNA for the CDR3: TGTGCCAGCAGCCGAACAGGGGGCAGCAATCAGCCCCAGCATTTT. Protein: CASSRTGGSNQPQHF. The whole variable domain, filled in from reference TRBV3-1 and TRBJ1-5, reads DTAVSQTPKYLVTQMGNDKSIKCEQNLGHDTMYWYKQDSKKFLKIMFSYNNKELIINETVPNRFSPKSPDKAHLNLHINSLELGDSAVYFCASSRTGGSNQPQHFGDGTRLSIL.

There are a few counts of this clonotype. This chain uses TRBV6-1 with TRBJ1-2; weak D call: TRBD1 (6 bases). The CDR3 extends over 14 amino acids. V was trimmed by 10 bases and J by 8 bases, leaving 23 bases between them. Germline V CDR1 and CDR2: MNHNS, SASEGT. Here the CDR3 reads CATAGGTASGGYTF. CDR3 DNA: TGTGCCACAGCCGGGGGCACTGCTTCGGGGGGCTACACCTTC.

The chain joins TRBV7-9 to TRBJ2-1, with a possible D match to TRBD2 (5 bases). This CDR3 region has 15 residues. Trimming took 1 base from V and 7 from J, leaving 14 bases between them. Germline V gene lookup returns CDR1 SEHNR and CDR2 FQNEAQ (reference sequence). CDR3 nucleotides: TGTGCCAGCAGCTTAGTGCGGGCGAAAAAGAATGAGCAGTTCTTC. It translates to CASSLVRAKKNEQFF. Full variable domain (remainder filled in from reference TRBV7-9 and TRBJ2-1): DTGVSQNPRHKITKRGQNVTFRCDPISEHNRLYWYRQTLGQGPEFLTYFQNEAQLEKSRLLSDRFSAERPKGSFSTLEIQRTEQGDSAMYLCASSLVRAKKNEQFFGPGTRLTVL.

The chain is built from TRBV5-1 and TRBJ2-7; 7 bases fit TRBD1. Trimming removed 2 bases from V and 7 bases from J; junction bases left unmatched: 9. The CDR3 length is 14 residues. Germline V gene lookup returns CDR1 SGHRS and CDR2 YFSETQ. CDR3 in amino acids: CASSLRTGSMEQYF. The DNA for the CDR3 is TGCGCCAGCAGCTTAAGGACAGGTAGTATGGAGCAGTACTTC.

The gene calls are TRBV3-1 and TRBJ1-6; D uncertain. This CDR3 is built from 12 residues. Trimming shortened V by 4 bases and J by 10 bases, and 8 bases separated the two germline ends. Per the germline V gene, CDR1 is LGHDT and CDR2 is YNNKEL (reference sequence). CDR3 nucleotides: TGTGCCAGCAGCCTCCTAGGCTCACCCCTCCACTTT. It codes for CASSLLGSPLHF.

This clonotype has just a few counts. The chain uses TRBV2 and TRBJ2-2; TRBD1 agrees at 7 bases. There are 16 residues in the CDR3. The V gene's germline CDR1 is SNHLY and CDR2 FYNNEI. V lost 6 bases, J lost 5 bases, and 12 bases stayed unmatched. CDR3 protein: CASSAATGRVTGELFF. The CDR3 coding sequence is TGTGCCAGCAGCGCGGCGACAGGGCGGGTGACCGGGGAGCTGTTTTTT. Complete variable domain (other parts from reference TRBV2 and TRBJ2-2): EPEVTQTPSHQVTQMGQEVILRCVPISNHLYFYWYRQILGQKVEFLVSFYNNEISEKSEIFDDQFSVERPDGSNFTLKIRSTKLEDSAMYFCASSAATGRVTGELFFGEGSRLTVL.

The V call is TRBV29-1, the J call TRBJ2-7; 7 bases map to TRBD2. Germline assignment: CDR1 SQVTM and CDR2 ANQGSEA. This CDR3 has 12 residues. The ends lost 5 bases at V and 2 bases at J; junction bases unmatched: 3. The CDR3, as DNA: TGCAGCGTTTCCAGCGGGACCTACGAGCAGTACTTC. It translates to CSVSSGTYEQYF.